The 14 T cell receptor beta chains below were found in one sample sequenced in a study of cytomegalovirus exposure and HLA in healthy donors. Primers included in the PCR were 60 Vbeta and 13 Jbeta primers. Profiling relied on immunoSEQ multiplex PCR, and the TCRdb table lists in-frame clones only, not all of them. The sample shows 150,000 or so clones, about 70% of them seen only once. The sample comprised PBMCs. These receptors all stem from a male donor in good health and CMV-seronegative.

The rearrangement links TRBV18 to TRBJ2-7; 9 bases fit TRBD1. With 2 bases clipped from V and 4 bases from J, the junction kept 6 bases outside the gene matches. Germline V gene lookup returns CDR1 KGHSH and CDR2 LQKENI. CDR3 length equals 15 residues. The CDR3: CASSPSTGGAYEQYF. The CDR3 DNA reads as TGTGCCAGCTCACCATCCACAGGGGGCGCGTACGAGCAGTACTTC. The full variable domain, rest sourced from reference TRBV18 and TRBJ2-7, is NAGVMQNPRHLVRRRGQEARLRCSPMKGHSHVYWYRQLPEEGLKFMVYLQKENIIDESGMPKERFSAEFPKEGPSILRIQQVVRGDSAAYFCASSPSTGGAYEQYFGPGTRLTVT.

This chain joins TRBV2 and TRBJ1-1; TRBD1 matches at 7 bases. CDR1 is SNHLY and CDR2 is FYNNEI in the germline V gene. This CDR3 has 15 residues. The J segment lost 4 bases and the V segment lost 5 bases, leaving 10 bases of the junction unmatched. The CDR3 protein is CASSYDRAGGTEAFF. The CDR3 DNA reads as TGTGCCAGCAGTTATGACAGGGCTGGCGGCACTGAAGCTTTCTTT.

The chain has TRBV21-1 and TRBJ1-5. TRBV21-1 is described as a pseudogene. This CDR3 is built from 17 residues. The CDR3 nucleotides read TGTGCCAGCCCCACCCCCCGGGAGTTTATTTCCAATCAGCCCCAGCATTTT. Encoded protein: CASPTPREFISNQPQHF.

V usage is TRBV28 and J usage is TRBJ2-2, with D possibly TRBD1 on 6 matching bases. The germline CDR1 and CDR2 sequences are MDHEN and SYDVKM. The CDR3 spans 17 residues. V was pared by 5 bases and J by 4 bases, with 20 bases between. Written as DNA, the CDR3 is TGTGCCAGCAGTAGTTTATACGCAGGGGTGCCCACCGGGGAGCTGTTTTTT. Residues: CASSSLYAGVPTGELFF. Looking up the rest from reference TRBV28 and TRBJ2-2 gives the full variable domain: DVKVTQSSRYLVKRTGEKVFLECVQDMDHENMFWYRQDPGLGLRLIYFSYDVKMKEKGDIPEGYSVSREKKERFSLILESASTNQTSMYLCASSSLYAGVPTGELFFGEGSRLTVL.

This chain uses TRBV4-1 with TRBJ2-1, with 9 bases identical to TRBD1. The CDR3 is 16 amino acids. V shed 4 bases, J shed 8 bases, and the junction held 12 bases outside the gene matches. The germline CDR1 and CDR2 sequences are MGHRA and YSYEKL. The CDR3 loop reads CASSPGQGDLGYEQFF. The CDR3, as DNA: TGCGCCAGCAGCCCGGGACAGGGCGATCTGGGGTATGAGCAGTTCTTC.

This chain connects TRBV4-1 to TRBJ1-2; perhaps TRBD1 as D (6 bases). There are 14 residues in the CDR3. V lost 4 bases and J 8 bases, leaving 17 bases between the germline ends. The V gene's germline CDR1 is MGHRA and CDR2 YSYEKL. The DNA for the CDR3 is TGCGCCAGCAGCCTCCCTGCGGGGGCGATCGGCTACACCTTC. This codes for CASSLPAGAIGYTF.

This clone occurred once. The CDR3 region has the DNA TGTGCCAGCAGTTTAATTAGCGTGGGTGACAATCAGCCCCAGCATTTT. Amino acid sequence: CASSLISVGDNQPQHF. The V gene is TRBV28, the J gene TRBJ1-5; no clear D. This CDR3 contains 16 residues. Germline V CDR1 and CDR2: MDHEN, SYDVKM. The ends were cut back, 2 bases at V and 3 bases at J, with 14 bases in the middle.

The table lists this clone with a count of one. V and J are TRBV10-3 and TRBJ2-3; D call uncertain. Trimming took 4 bases from V and 0 from J, leaving 5 bases between them. This CDR3 comprises 13 residues. Germline CDR1 is ENHRY and CDR2 is SYGVKD. The CDR3 reads CAISGQSTDTQYF. The CDR3 coding sequence is TGTGCCATCAGTGGGCAGAGCACAGATACGCAGTATTTT.

The chain has TRBV19 and TRBJ1-6, with 11 bases lining up with TRBD1. V lost 3 bases, J lost 10 bases, and 8 bases stayed unmatched. Per germline, CDR1 LNHDA and CDR2 SQIVND (reference sequence). CDR3 length: 16 amino acids. The CDR3 loop is CASSILRGQGESPLHF. In nucleotides, the CDR3 is TGTGCCAGTAGTATCCTTCGGGGACAGGGGGAATCACCCCTCCACTTT.

V and J are TRBV19 and TRBJ1-1, with 9 bases lining up with TRBD1. V lost 4 bases and J lost 5; bases outside the gene matches: 8. Per the germline V gene, CDR1 is LNHDA and CDR2 is SQIVND (reference sequence). The CDR3 contains 15 residues. CDR3 amino acids: CASSTTGGGETEAFF. The CDR3 region has the DNA TGTGCCAGTAGTACCACAGGGGGCGGCGAGACTGAAGCTTTCTTT.

This chain links TRBV7-2 with TRBJ1-2, with D perhaps TRBD1 (5 bases). The CDR3 is 14 amino acids. Germline assignment: CDR1 SGHTA and CDR2 FQGNSA. Trimming shortened V by 2 bases and J by 8 bases, and 15 bases separated the two germline ends. CDR3 bases: TGTGCCAGCAGCTTAATAAGGGGAATCGAGGGCTACACCTTC. It codes for CASSLIRGIEGYTF.

The chain joins TRBV28 to TRBJ2-1, with D unclear. Trimming stripped 5 bases from V and 11 bases from J, with 13 bases between. The CDR3 consists of 12 residues. Germline CDR1 is MDHEN and CDR2 is SYDVKM. CDR3 sequence (DNA): TGTGCCAGCAGTCCCCCCGAGCGCCAGCAGTTCTTC. Translation: CASSPPERQQFF. Full variable domain (remainder filled in from reference TRBV28 and TRBJ2-1): DVKVTQSSRYLVKRTGEKVFLECVQDMDHENMFWYRQDPGLGLRLIYFSYDVKMKEKGDIPEGYSVSREKKERFSLILESASTNQTSMYLCASSPPERQQFFGPGTRLTVL.

This clone came up a few times. In DNA, the CDR3 is TGCGCCAGCAGCCAATCCTCTTACGAGCAGTACTTC. It yields the protein CASSQSSYEQYF. The rearrangement joins TRBV4-3 to TRBJ2-7; D gene uncertain. This CDR3 contains 12 residues. V was trimmed by 2 bases and J by 4 bases, leaving 6 bases between them. The V gene's germline CDR1 is LGHNA and CDR2 YSLEER.

This clone was detected a few times. The genes are TRBV28 and TRBJ1-5; tentatively, D is TRBD1 (6 bases). Trimming took off 3 bases at V and 4 bases at J, with 13 bases between the two ends. Germline V gene data show CDR1 as MDHEN and CDR2 as SYDVKM. The CDR3 sequence is 15 residues long. The CDR3 DNA sequence: TGTGCCAGCAGTTTGATGACAGGTATGAATCAGCCCCAGCATTTT. Protein: CASSLMTGMNQPQHF.